This TCR beta chain was sequenced during a study of blood T cell repertoires in COVID-19 (dated by TCRdb to the early 2020s). As for the study more broadly: Collaborator samples came from the United States, Italy and Spain and covered acute and convalescent phases of COVID-19. The prospective study material was composed of cDNA or gDNA derived from T cells, B-cell-depleted T cells, or PBMCs. Subjects who had been exposed to COVID-19, were actively infected with it, or had recovered from it provided the deeply sampled blood TCRbeta repertoires that made up the dataset. The repertoires were released in a freely available public database intended as a resource for research on the immune response to SARS-CoV-2. Samples came from the ongoing ImmuneRACE study (first 160 participants) plus 1,254 subjects from 6 global collaborators. Nearly every sample came with metadata listing a de-identified subject ID, COVID-19 status, age in years and sex. Where HLA class I and class II types were available, the types were taken from metadata supplied by the sample provider, not from assay-based typing. On the study overall, not on this receptor specifically: The amount of clinical and demographic metadata varied by source and participant and was provided uncurated.

Comments on this clone: What antigen it recognizes has not been identified. No base qualities exist here, and no much larger clone lies one base off it.

CDR1 is given as SGHVS and CDR2 as FNYEAQ, both from the germline V gene. The CDR3 has 13 amino acids, counting the end cysteine and phenylalanine. CDR3 DNA only is kept here, 39 bases in frame from base 1. V and J lose 4 bases and 6 bases, and a span of 10 bases separates them. TCRbeta CDR3 regions were amplified from genomic DNA by means of the immunoSEQ Assay, a bias-controlled multiplex PCR. For the original study's pipeline: Nucleated cell counts per sample were estimated from amplification of reference gene primers within the assay. To quantify the absolute abundance of each unique TCRbeta CDR3 rearrangement, sequence reads were collapsed and filtered. For each sample, productive Simpson clonality was calculated as the square root of Simpson's diversity index across productive rearrangements. In TCRdb, the immuneACCESS table is reduced to in-frame sequences with V and J assigned. These tables do not hold every clone; where another copy was compared, an unresolved V gene accounts for under half, and the others remain unexplained. That table supplies the V and J calls and clone size; D and trimming were determined from the DNA. The sample contains 210,000 or so clones, 87% of them found a single time. The ten largest clonotypes hold roughly 10% of the sample.

Enrolling through a virtual design, the prospective study's participants ranged in age from about 18 to 100 years and lived across roughly 23 United States geographic areas. Cohort assignment in the prospective study relied on participant-reported clinical history from a screening survey and a study questionnaire. For ImmuneRACE Cohort 3, a participant was defined as recovered based on two consecutive negative NP/OP PCR tests, clearance by a healthcare professional, or resolution of symptoms. In the prospective study, whole blood, serum and a nasopharyngeal or oropharyngeal swab were collected from each participant by mobile phlebotomists. Prospective study participants could optionally give additional blood draws and questionnaires over an approximately two-month period. Before DNA extraction, blood samples from the prospective study were shipped at room temperature or frozen.

Rearrangement joined TRBV7-6 to TRBJ2-1; TRBD2 is perhaps the D gene, given 6 matching bases. Sequencing input: PBMCs or T cells enriched from blood (not recorded which). The receptor's source is a man aged 25-40 years who had recovered from COVID-19. The DNA reads as follows: TGTGCCAGCAGCTCGGGACTCTTCAATGAGCAGTTCTTC. It is translated as CASSSGLFNEQFF.